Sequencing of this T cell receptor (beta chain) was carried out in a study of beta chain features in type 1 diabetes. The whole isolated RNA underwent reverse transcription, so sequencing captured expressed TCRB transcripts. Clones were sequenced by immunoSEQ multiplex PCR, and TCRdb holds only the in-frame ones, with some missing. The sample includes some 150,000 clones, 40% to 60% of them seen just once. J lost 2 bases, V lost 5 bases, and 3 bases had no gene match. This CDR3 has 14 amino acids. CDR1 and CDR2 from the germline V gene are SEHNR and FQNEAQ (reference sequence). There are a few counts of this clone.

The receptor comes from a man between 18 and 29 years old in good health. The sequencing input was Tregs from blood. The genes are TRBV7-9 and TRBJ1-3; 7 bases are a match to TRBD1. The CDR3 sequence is CASSDDRAGNTIYF. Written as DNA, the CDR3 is TGTGCCAGCAGCGACGACAGGGCTGGAAACACCATATATTTT.